This T cell receptor beta chain derives from a study of cytomegalovirus exposure and HLA in healthy donors. Vbeta (60) and Jbeta (13) primers were used in the PCR. Sequencing was performed with immunoSEQ multiplex PCR; in TCRdb, only in-frame clones are kept and a portion is missing. The repertoire holds some 200,000 clones, with about 70% as singletons. Trimming pared 4 bases from V and 0 bases from J, leaving 11 bases between. Germline lookup yields CDR1 SGHRS and CDR2 YFSETQ. This CDR3 spans 14 amino acids. This sequence originates from a man aged 35-49 years in good health and CMV-seropositive. The gene calls are TRBV5-1 and TRBJ2-7, with no clear D. Input material: PBMCs. The CDR3 region has the DNA TGCGCCAGCAGCCCCTTTACCGGCTCCTACGAGCAGTACTTC. Translated, it gives CASSPFTGSYEQYF.